This TCR beta chain was identified in a study of shared clonotypes between healthy human individuals. TCRdb keeps only in-frame clones here, not all; method: immunoSEQ multiplex PCR. This sample carries some 2 million clones, 85% to 95% of them seen once, and the ten largest clones take roughly 0.13%. Germline-derived CDR1 and CDR2 are MNHEY and SMNVEV (reference sequence). The CDR3 totals 15 residues. V dropped 2 bases and J dropped 3 bases, with 11 bases sitting between them. The chain employs TRBV27 and TRBJ2-1; D remains ambiguous. This clonotype was sampled from a man between 18 and 29 years old in good health. The sample consisted of naive CD4+ T cells sorted from blood. Sample subset: CD45RA+ positively selected. The CDR3 DNA sequence: TGTGCCAGCAGTTTACTGGGAAGGGACTACAATGAGCAGTTCTTC. Protein sequence: CASSLLGRDYNEQFF.